Below, 21 T cell receptor beta chains from the same sample are listed, as sequenced in a study of blood T cell repertoires in COVID-19. Assay: immunoSEQ multiplex PCR; the TCRdb copy retains only in-frame clones and omits some. This table holds some 150,000 clones, approximately 80% found once. Sequences were obtained from peripheral blood. The receptors originated from a woman older than 75 in a cohort sampled during active or convalescent COVID-19.

CDR3 in amino acids: CASSPRAVTEAFF. The CDR3 region has the DNA TGTGCCAGCTCCCCCAGGGCCGTCACTGAAGCTTTCTTT. The V call is TRBV18, the J call TRBJ1-1; D possibly corresponds to TRBD1 (5 bases). CDR3 length: 13 residues. V shed 6 bases and J shed 4 bases, with 12 bases lying between them. The germline V gene has CDR1 KGHSH and CDR2 LQKENI. Complete variable domain (other parts from reference TRBV18 and TRBJ1-1): NAGVMQNPRHLVRRRGQEARLRCSPMKGHSHVYWYRQLPEEGLKFMVYLQKENIIDESGMPKERFSAEFPKEGPSILRIQQVVRGDSAAYFCASSPRAVTEAFFGQGTRLTVV.

The chain recombines TRBV27 with TRBJ1-2; 10 bases line up with TRBD1. V was clipped by 5 bases and J by 6 bases; unmatched bases: 9. CDR1 MNHEY and CDR2 SMNVEV come from the germline V gene (reference sequence). The CDR3 loop spans 15 amino acids. The chain's CDR3 is CASSPIRDRGHGYTF. The CDR3 coding sequence is TGTGCCAGCAGTCCTATCCGGGACAGGGGCCATGGCTACACCTTC.

This clone was picked up a small number of times. This rearrangement joins TRBV5-1 to TRBJ1-2; no definite D call. The CDR3 covers 15 residues. Germline V CDR1 and CDR2: SGHRS, YFSETQ. V was trimmed by 4 bases and J by 8 bases, leaving 21 bases between them. CDR3 coding DNA: TGCGCCAGCAGCGCCCTGGGGTGGGGAGGGAACGGCTACACCTTC. Protein: CASSALGWGGNGYTF.

The chain uses TRBV19 and TRBJ1-2; TRBD1 matches at 10 bases. The CDR3 loop spans 14 amino acids. Germline CDR1 and CDR2: LNHDA and SQIVND (reference sequence). The V gene end was trimmed by 6 bases and the J gene end by 4 bases; junction bases not matched to a gene: 5. CDR3 sequence reads: CASRDRGWAYGYTF. The DNA of the CDR3 is TGTGCCAGTAGGGACAGGGGGTGGGCCTATGGCTACACCTTC.

The rearrangement uses TRBV5-1 and TRBJ2-1; 9 bases are a match to TRBD1. Germline V lookup: CDR1 SGHRS, CDR2 YFSETQ. V trimming: 3 bases; J trimming: 4 bases; junction bases outside the gene matches: 5. CDR3 length: 15 residues. The CDR3 loop reads CASSSGQGPYNEQFF. The CDR3 nucleotides are TGCGCCAGCAGCTCCGGACAGGGGCCTTACAATGAGCAGTTCTTC. The variable domain in full, completed from reference TRBV5-1 and TRBJ2-1, reads KAGVTQTPRYLIKTRGQQVTLSCSPISGHRSVSWYQQTPGQGLQFLFEYFSETQRNKGNFPGRFSGRQFSNSRSEMNVSTLELGDSALYLCASSSGQGPYNEQFFGPGTRLTVL.

The rearrangement uses TRBV19 and TRBJ2-1, with 11 bases aligning to TRBD2. Germline V gives CDR1 LNHDA, CDR2 SQIVND (reference sequence). Trimming removed 8 bases from V and 4 bases from J; junction bases left unmatched: 7. The CDR3 is made up of 15 amino acids. Written as DNA, the CDR3 is TGTGCCAGTTCCCGGACTAGCGGGTTTTACAATGAGCAGTTCTTC. Amino acid sequence: CASSRTSGFYNEQFF.

Concerning this clone: The junction departs from germline at one end; a sequencing error may be responsible. The chain combines TRBV6-1 with TRBJ2-7, with D maybe TRBD2 (6 bases). The CDR3 loop spans 15 amino acids. Germline V gene sequence: CDR1 MNHNS, CDR2 SASEGT. In DNA, the CDR3 is TGTGCCAGCAGCGAAGAAGGGACTTTGTCCTACGAGCAGTACTTC. Translated, it gives CASSEEGTLSYEQYF.

The gene calls are TRBV7-9 and TRBJ1-1; D call uncertain. Germline CDR1 and CDR2: SEHNR and FQNEAQ (reference sequence). The CDR3 has 12 amino acids. V was shortened by 5 bases and J by 0 bases, with 4 bases between the two germline ends. In nucleotides, the CDR3 is TGTGCCAGCAGCCGGGTGAACACTGAAGCTTTCTTT. Translated, it gives CASSRVNTEAFF.

The chain carries TRBV11-2 and TRBJ2-6; D unclear. Trimming took 1 base from V and 4 from J, leaving 5 bases between them. The length of the CDR3 is 14 residues. Germline-derived CDR1 and CDR2 are SGHAT and FQNNGV. This CDR3 is CASSLVSGANVLTF. CDR3 nucleotide sequence: TGTGCCAGCAGCTTAGTTTCGGGGGCCAACGTCCTGACTTTC.

The chain has TRBV6-5 and TRBJ1-2; 9 bases align to TRBD1. The CDR3 has 15 residues. Trimming removed 5 bases from V and 0 bases from J; junction bases left unmatched: 4. CDR1 and CDR2 from the germline V gene are MNHEY and SVGAGI. The CDR3 nucleotides read TGTGCCAGCAGTCCCACAGGGGGCCCTAACTATGGCTACACCTTC. This encodes CASSPTGGPNYGYTF.

The chain combines TRBV19 with TRBJ1-4, with unresolved D. The CDR3 extends over 15 amino acids. V was shortened by 4 bases and J by 0 bases, with 9 bases between the two germline ends. Germline V lookup: CDR1 LNHDA, CDR2 SQIVND (reference sequence). The CDR3 reads CASSTPGATNEKLFF. For the CDR3, the DNA is TGTGCCAGTAGTACCCCCGGGGCAACTAATGAAAAACTGTTTTTT.

CDR3 protein: CASSLGRNYGYTF. The CDR3 DNA reads as TGTGCCAGCAGCCTGGGGAGAAACTATGGCTACACCTTC. The V call is TRBV5-4, the J call TRBJ1-2; D is undetermined. Trimming cost V 4 bases and J 2 bases, with 9 bases left between them. Germline CDR1 SGHNT, CDR2 YYREEE (reference sequence). The CDR3 spans 13 residues.

CDR3: CASSLTGANQPQHF. Here the CDR3 DNA reads TGCGCCAGCAGCTTAACAGGGGCCAATCAGCCCCAGCATTTT. The V gene is TRBV5-1, the J gene TRBJ1-5, with TRBD1 matching 7 bases. This CDR3 is built from 14 residues. Germline V gene sequence: CDR1 SGHRS, CDR2 YFSETQ. The V and J ends lost 2 bases and 3 bases, in that order; junction bases with no gene match: 2.

This clone was seen only once. This chain links TRBV25-1 with TRBJ1-2; no firm D call. Trimming took 2 bases from V and 7 from J, leaving 8 bases between them. The CDR3 is 12 amino acids. Germline V lookup: CDR1 MGHDK, CDR2 SYGVNS. CDR3 residues: CASSEIIGGYTF. The CDR3 region has the DNA TGTGCCAGCAGTGAAATTATCGGTGGCTACACCTTC.

This clone has a handful of counts. V gene TRBV18 combines with J gene TRBJ1-1; 8 nucleotides match TRBD1. V shed 3 bases and J 4 bases; nucleotides not matched to a gene: 7. The CDR3 contains 15 residues. Germline CDR1 and CDR2: KGHSH and LQKENI. CDR3 sequence reads: CASSPFGQGGTEAFF. In nucleotides, the CDR3 is TGTGCCAGCTCACCTTTCGGACAGGGAGGCACTGAAGCTTTCTTT.

This clone was recorded only once. The chain uses TRBV28 and TRBJ2-3; possibly TRBD2 for D (6 bases). Trimming took off 5 bases at V and 4 bases at J, with 13 bases between the two ends. Germline CDR1 and CDR2: MDHEN and SYDVKM. CDR3 length: 14 amino acids. The CDR3: CASSMGGESDTQYF. In DNA, the CDR3 is TGTGCCAGCAGTATGGGGGGAGAATCAGATACGCAGTATTTT.

The chain employs TRBV28 and TRBJ2-7, with D unresolved. The V end lost 3 bases, the J end lost 6 bases, and 9 bases lay between the germline ends. CDR3 length: 12 residues. Germline CDR1 MDHEN, CDR2 SYDVKM. CDR3 sequence (DNA): TGTGCCAGCAGTTTGGTTCCTAGCGAGCAGTACTTC. Its translation is CASSLVPSEQYF. Looking up the rest from reference TRBV28 and TRBJ2-7 gives the full variable domain: DVKVTQSSRYLVKRTGEKVFLECVQDMDHENMFWYRQDPGLGLRLIYFSYDVKMKEKGDIPEGYSVSREKKERFSLILESASTNQTSMYLCASSLVPSEQYFGPGTRLTVT.

The gene calls are TRBV7-3 and TRBJ1-4; 7 nucleotides align to TRBD1. The CDR3 consists of 15 residues. Looked up from germline, CDR1 is SGHTA and CDR2 is FQGTGA. Trimming at V came to 10 bases and at J to 7 bases, leaving 15 bases not matched to a gene. DNA of the CDR3: TGTGCCAAACCCTCTCGCCGGACAGGAGGTGAAAAACTGTTTTTT. Protein: CAKPSRRTGGEKLFF.

This clone was recorded once. The rearrangement joins TRBV30 to TRBJ2-7, with D tentatively TRBD2 (7 bases). The CDR3 runs to 15 residues. The germline V and J ends were trimmed by 4 bases and 0 bases, with 16 bases remaining between them. Germline-derived CDR1 and CDR2 are GTSNPN and SVGIG (reference sequence). The CDR3 is CAWTRFGGPSYEQYF. The CDR3 DNA reads as TGTGCCTGGACCAGGTTCGGGGGGCCCTCCTACGAGCAGTACTTC.

The chain combines TRBV2 with TRBJ2-5, with D possibly TRBD1 on 5 matching bases. Germline assignment: CDR1 SNHLY and CDR2 FYNNEI. V dropped 3 bases and J dropped 2 bases, with 10 bases sitting between them. This CDR3 is 14 amino acids long. This CDR3 reads CASSDETVQETQYF. Here the CDR3 DNA reads TGTGCCAGCAGTGATGAGACAGTTCAAGAGACCCAGTACTTC.

V and J are TRBV3-1 (or the pseudogene TRBV3-2) and TRBJ1-2, with D unresolved. From germline, CDR1 is LGHDT and CDR2 YNNKEL (reference sequence). This CDR3 is built from 13 residues. Trimming left V 4 bases short and J 2 bases short, with 8 bases between. In nucleotides, the CDR3 is TGTGCCAGCAGCCCCCACCAGAACTATGGCTACACCTTC. Amino acids: CASSPHQNYGYTF.